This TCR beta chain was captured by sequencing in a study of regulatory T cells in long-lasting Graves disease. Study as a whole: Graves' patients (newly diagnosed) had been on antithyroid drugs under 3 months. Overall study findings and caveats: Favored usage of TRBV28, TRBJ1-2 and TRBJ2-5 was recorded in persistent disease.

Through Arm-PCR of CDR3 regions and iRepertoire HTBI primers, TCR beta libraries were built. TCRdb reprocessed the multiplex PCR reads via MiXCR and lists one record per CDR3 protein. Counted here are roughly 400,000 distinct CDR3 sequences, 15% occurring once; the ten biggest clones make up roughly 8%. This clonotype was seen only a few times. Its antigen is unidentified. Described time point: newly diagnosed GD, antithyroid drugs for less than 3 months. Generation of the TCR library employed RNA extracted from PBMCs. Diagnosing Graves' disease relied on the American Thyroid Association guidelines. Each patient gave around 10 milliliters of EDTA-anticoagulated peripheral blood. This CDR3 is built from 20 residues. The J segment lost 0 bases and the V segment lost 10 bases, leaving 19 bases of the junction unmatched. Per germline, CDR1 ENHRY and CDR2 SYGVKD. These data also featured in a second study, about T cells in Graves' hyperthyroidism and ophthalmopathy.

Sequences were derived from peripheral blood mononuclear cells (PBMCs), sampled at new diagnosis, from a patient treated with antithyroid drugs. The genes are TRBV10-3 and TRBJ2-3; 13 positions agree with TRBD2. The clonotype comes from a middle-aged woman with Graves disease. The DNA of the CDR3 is TGTGCCACACAGGTTTCTACCGGGACTAGCGGGAAATCTAGCACAGATACGCAGTATTTT. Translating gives CATQVSTGTSGKSSTDTQYF.